One TCR beta chain is described in this entry. Its antigen remains unidentified. Base quality data are lacking; no much larger clone is found one base away. This entry comes from a study of tumor-infiltrating lymphocytes in primary liver carcinoma (TCRdb year 2017). Context from the whole study: Between late 2015 and March 2016, several patients in China with histopathologically diagnosed primary liver carcinoma had surgical resection. Hepatocellular carcinoma (four) or combined HCC and intrahepatic cholangiocarcinoma (one) was present in the five patients, who were three men and two women aged 30 to 69 years. The tumors of the five patients were staged as T1-T3 N0M0, with maximum diameters ranging from about 4.2 to 10 cm. Each sample produced roughly 3.65 to 8 million productive TCRbeta reads, and read depth showed no significant difference between tissue types. Across five regions of each liver tumor, along with adjacent normal tissue and blood, the study brought together TCRbeta repertoire sequencing, expression microarrays and whole-exome sequencing. TCRbeta repertoire sequencing covered 35 specimens from 5 patients: 25 tumor regions, 5 adjacent noncancerous liver tissues and 5 peripheral blood samples. Repertoires from technical replicates were highly reproducible, with mean shared-clone rates about 0.91 and correlation coefficients above 0.95.

V is reduced by 7 bases and J by 5 bases, leaving a spacing of 6 bases between them. Reading the germline V gene gives CDR1 SQVTM and CDR2 ANQGSEA. CDR3 length: 10 amino acids, cysteine to phenylalanine. Just the 30-base CDR3 DNA is kept, in frame starting at base 1. The full study reports these points: With just four to six patients in the study, the authors point out that the findings should be validated in a larger study. Only the TCR beta chain was sequenced, which likely underestimates true repertoire diversity because unpaired alpha chains were not captured. Because the samples were bulk and unsorted, CD4+ and CD8+ T cell repertoires could not be compared. Repertoire overlap was higher between tumor regions (mean approximately 36%) than tumor-adjacent (approximately 17%) or tumor-blood (about 15%) pairs, consistent with antigen-driven expansion. The top 250 clones accounted for a significantly greater share of the repertoire in tumors than in blood (p = 0.039).

Using a constant-region primer and ProtoScript II reverse transcriptase, TCRbeta-specific cDNA was reverse-transcribed from around 500 ng total RNA. The TCRbeta libraries were prepared through three rounds of nested multiplex PCR following a slightly modified ARM-PCR procedure. Each of the first two PCR rounds ran for around 9 cycles and used multiplex TRBV1-TRBV30 forward primers together with a Cbeta reverse primer. Sample barcodes and Illumina adapters were added in a final 25-cycle PCR using Deep VentR polymerase. Amplicons of 200-500 bp were gel-purified with a QIAquick gel extraction kit before sequencing. TCRbeta amplicons were sequenced on an Illumina HiSeq 2500 with 250-bp paired-end reads. From the authors' description of their analysis: To recover full CDR3 sequences, reads were quality-trimmed using Trimmomatic v0.33 and paired reads were then merged using FLASH v1.2.11. V, D and J germline segments were assigned to the rearranged TCRbeta sequences using MiGEC v1.2.1b. Clonotype statistics and Shannon-Wiener diversity indices were computed with VDJtools v1.0.0. To cut down on sampling bias, every analysis after diversity analysis relied on just the 250 most abundant clonotypes from each sample. The public reads were reprocessed in TCRdb via fastp at Q25 and MiXCR, keeping in-frame beta chains. Each CDR3 protein appears once, grouped with its most common genes and DNA. Here the V and J calls rest on TCRdb's processing, not on the authors' analysis. Present in this sample are about 180,000 distinct CDR3 sequences, over 50% of which were seen just once. Around 74% of the sample is held by the ten biggest clonotypes.

RNA from unsorted whole blood was extracted with TRIzol reagent, and germline DNA was obtained with the DNeasy Blood & Tissue kit. At the time of sampling, the patients had chronic HBV infection and had not received any treatment. Around 3.6 milliliters of peripheral blood were collected into K2EDTA tubes before surgery. Rearrangement joined TRBV29-1 to TRBJ2-1; no confident D gene assignment can be made. The sample was peripheral blood. The sequence came from a man aged 40-49 years with primary liver carcinoma and hepatitis B virus infection. The DNA is TGCAGCGGAATGGACAATGAGCAGTTCTTC. It is translated as CSGMDNEQFF.